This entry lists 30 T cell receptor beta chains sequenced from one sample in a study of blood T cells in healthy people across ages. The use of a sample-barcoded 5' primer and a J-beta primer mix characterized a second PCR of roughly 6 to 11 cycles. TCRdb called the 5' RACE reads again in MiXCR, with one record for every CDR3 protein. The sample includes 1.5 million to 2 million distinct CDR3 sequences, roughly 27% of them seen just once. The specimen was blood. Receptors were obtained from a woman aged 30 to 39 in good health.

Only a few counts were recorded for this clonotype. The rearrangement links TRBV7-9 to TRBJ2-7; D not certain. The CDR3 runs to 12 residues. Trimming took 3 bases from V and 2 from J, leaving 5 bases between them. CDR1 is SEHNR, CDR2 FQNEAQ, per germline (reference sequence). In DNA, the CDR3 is TGTGCCAGCAGCTTCGAGCCCTACGAGCAGTACTTC. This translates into CASSFEPYEQYF.

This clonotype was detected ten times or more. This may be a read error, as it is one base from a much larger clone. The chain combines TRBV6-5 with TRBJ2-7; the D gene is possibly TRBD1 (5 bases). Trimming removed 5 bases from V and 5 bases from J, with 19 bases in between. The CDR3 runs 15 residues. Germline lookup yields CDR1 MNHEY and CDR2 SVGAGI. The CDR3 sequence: CASSHTRTRKNEQYF. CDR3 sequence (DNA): TGTGCCAGCAGTCACACCCGGACAAGGAAGAACGAGCAGTACTTC.

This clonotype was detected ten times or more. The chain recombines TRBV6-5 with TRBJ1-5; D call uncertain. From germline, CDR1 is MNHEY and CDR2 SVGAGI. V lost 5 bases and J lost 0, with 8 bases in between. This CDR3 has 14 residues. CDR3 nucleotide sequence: TGTGCCAGCAGTCTACTTTATAGCAATCAGCCCCAGCATTTT. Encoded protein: CASSLLYSNQPQHF.

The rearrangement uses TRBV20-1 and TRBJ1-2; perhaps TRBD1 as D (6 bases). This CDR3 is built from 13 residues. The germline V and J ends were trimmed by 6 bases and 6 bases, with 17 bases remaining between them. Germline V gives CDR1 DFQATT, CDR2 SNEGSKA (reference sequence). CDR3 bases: TGCAGTGCCCATGGACAGCTTTTCCATGGCTACACCTTC. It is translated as CSAHGQLFHGYTF.

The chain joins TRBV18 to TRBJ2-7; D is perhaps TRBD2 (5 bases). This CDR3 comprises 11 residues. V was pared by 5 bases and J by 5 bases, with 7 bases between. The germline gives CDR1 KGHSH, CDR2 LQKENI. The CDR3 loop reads CASSKADEQYF. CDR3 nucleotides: TGTGCCAGCTCAAAAGCGGACGAGCAGTACTTC.

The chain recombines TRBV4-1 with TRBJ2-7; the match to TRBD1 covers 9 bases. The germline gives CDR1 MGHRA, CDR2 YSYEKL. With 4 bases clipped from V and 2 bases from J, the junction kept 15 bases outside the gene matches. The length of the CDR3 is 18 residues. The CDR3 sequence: CASSLTQTGGSRTYEQYF. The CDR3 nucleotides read TGCGCCAGCAGCCTCACGCAGACAGGGGGGTCCCGGACCTACGAGCAGTACTTC.

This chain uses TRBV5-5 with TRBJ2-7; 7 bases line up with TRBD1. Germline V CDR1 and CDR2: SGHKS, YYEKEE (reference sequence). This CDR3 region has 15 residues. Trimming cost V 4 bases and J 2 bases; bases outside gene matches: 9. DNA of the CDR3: TGTGCCAGCAGCGTCTCGACAGGGTCCCCCTACGAGCAGTACTTC. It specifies CASSVSTGSPYEQYF.

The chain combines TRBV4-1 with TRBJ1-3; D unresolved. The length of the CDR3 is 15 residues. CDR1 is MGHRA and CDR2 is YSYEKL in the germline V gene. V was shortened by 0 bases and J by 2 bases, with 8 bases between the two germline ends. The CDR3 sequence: CASSQDRSTGNTIYF. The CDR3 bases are TGCGCCAGCAGCCAAGACAGGAGTACTGGAAACACCATATATTTT.

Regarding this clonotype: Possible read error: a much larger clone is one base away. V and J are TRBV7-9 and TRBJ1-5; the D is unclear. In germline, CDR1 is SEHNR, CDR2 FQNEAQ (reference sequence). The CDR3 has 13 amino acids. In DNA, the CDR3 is TGTGCCAGCAGCTTAGGGCTTAATCAGCCCCGGCATTTT. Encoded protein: CASSLGLNQPRHF.

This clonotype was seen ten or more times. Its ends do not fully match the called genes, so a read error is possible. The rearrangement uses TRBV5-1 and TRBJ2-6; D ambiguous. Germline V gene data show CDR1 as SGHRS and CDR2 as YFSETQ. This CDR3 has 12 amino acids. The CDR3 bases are TGTGCCAGCACCTCTGGGGCCAACGTCCTGACTTTC. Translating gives CASTSGANVLTF.

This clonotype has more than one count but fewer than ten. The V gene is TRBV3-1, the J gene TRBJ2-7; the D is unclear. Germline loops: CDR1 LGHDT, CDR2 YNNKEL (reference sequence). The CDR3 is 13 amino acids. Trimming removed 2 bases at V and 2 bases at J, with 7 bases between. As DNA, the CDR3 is TGTGCCAGCAGCCAAACCCCGCCCTACGAGCAGTACTTC. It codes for CASSQTPPYEQYF.

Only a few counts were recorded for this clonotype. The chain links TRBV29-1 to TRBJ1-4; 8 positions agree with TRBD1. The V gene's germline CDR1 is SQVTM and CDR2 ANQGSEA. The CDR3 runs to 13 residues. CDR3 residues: CNVGGTGWEKLFF. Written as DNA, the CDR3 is TGCAACGTGGGGGGGACAGGCTGGGAAAAACTGTTTTTT.

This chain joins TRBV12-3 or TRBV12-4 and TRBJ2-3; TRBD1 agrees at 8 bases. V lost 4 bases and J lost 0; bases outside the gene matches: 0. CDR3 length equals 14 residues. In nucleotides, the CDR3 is TGTGCCAGCAGTTGGGACAGGAGCACAGATACGCAGTATTTT. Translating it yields CASSWDRSTDTQYF.

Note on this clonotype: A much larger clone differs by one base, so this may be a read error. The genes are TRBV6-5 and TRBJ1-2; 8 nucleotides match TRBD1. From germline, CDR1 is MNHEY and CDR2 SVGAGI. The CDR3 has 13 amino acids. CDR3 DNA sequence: TGTGCCGGCAGGAACGACAGGGGATATGGCTACACCTTC. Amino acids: CAGRNDRGYGYTF.

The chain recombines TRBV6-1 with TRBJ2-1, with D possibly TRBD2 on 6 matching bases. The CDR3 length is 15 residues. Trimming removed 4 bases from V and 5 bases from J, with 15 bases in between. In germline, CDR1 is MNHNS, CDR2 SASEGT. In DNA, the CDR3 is TGTGCCAGCAGTGCGCTGATGCGGGGTCACAATGAGCAGTTCTTC. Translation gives CASSALMRGHNEQFF.

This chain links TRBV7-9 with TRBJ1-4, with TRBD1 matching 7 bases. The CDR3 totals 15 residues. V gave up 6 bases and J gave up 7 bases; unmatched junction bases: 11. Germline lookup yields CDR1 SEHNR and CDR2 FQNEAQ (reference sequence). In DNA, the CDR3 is TGTGCCAGCAGTTCTACAGACAGGGAGGGTGAAAAACTGTTTTTT. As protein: CASSSTDREGEKLFF.

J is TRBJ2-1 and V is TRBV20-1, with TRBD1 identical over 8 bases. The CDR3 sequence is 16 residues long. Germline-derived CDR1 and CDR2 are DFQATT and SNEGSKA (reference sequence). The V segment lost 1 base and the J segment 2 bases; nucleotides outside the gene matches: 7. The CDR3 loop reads CSARAYDRGAYNEQFF. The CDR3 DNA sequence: TGCAGTGCTAGAGCGTATGACAGGGGAGCCTACAATGAGCAGTTCTTC.

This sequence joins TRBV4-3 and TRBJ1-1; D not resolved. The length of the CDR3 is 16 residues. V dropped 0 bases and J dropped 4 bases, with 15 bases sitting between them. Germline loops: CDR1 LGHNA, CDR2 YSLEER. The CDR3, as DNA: TGCGCCAGCAGCCAAGACCCGACGAGCGGGCTCACTGAAGCTTTCTTT. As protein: CASSQDPTSGLTEAFF.

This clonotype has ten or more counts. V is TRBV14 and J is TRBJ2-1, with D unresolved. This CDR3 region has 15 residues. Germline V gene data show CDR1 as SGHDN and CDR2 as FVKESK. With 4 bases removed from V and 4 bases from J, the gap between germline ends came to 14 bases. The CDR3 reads CASSRVLRSYNEQFF. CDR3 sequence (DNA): TGTGCCAGCAGCCGCGTGCTGCGGTCATACAATGAGCAGTTCTTC.

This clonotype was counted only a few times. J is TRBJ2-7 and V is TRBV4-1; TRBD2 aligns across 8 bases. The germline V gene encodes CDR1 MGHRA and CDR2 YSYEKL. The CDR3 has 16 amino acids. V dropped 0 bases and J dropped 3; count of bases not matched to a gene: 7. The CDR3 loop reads CASSQERGAGLYEQYF. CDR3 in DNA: TGCGCCAGCAGCCAAGAGCGGGGGGCGGGGCTCTACGAGCAGTACTTC.

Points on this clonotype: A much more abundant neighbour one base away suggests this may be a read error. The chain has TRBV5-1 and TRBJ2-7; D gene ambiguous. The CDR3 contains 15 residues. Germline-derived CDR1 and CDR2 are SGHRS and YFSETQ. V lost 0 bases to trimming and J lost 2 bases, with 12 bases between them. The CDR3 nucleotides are TGCGCCAGCAGCTTGGGACAAGACCCCCCCTACGAGCAGTACTTC. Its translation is CASSLGQDPPYEQYF.

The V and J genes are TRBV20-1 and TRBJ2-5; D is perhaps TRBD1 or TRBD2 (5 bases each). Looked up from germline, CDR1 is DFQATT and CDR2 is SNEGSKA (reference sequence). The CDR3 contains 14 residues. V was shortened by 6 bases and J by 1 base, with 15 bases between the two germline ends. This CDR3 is CSAIGTQLQETQYF. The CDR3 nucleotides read TGCAGTGCCATCGGGACGCAGCTCCAAGAGACCCAGTACTTC.

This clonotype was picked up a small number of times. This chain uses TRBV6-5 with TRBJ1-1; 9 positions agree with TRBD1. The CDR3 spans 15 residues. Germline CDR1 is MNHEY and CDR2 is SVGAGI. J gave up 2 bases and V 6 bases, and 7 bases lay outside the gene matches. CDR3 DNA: TGTGCCAGCAGCCCAGGACAGGGGAGCAACACTGAAGCTTTCTTT. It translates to CASSPGQGSNTEAFF.

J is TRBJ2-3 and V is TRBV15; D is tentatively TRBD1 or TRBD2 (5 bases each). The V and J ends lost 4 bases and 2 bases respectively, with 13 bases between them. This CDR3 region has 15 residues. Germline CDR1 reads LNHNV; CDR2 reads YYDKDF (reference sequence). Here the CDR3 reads CATSTPGPNTDTQYF. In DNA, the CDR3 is TGTGCCACCAGCACGCCGGGACCAAACACAGATACGCAGTATTTT.

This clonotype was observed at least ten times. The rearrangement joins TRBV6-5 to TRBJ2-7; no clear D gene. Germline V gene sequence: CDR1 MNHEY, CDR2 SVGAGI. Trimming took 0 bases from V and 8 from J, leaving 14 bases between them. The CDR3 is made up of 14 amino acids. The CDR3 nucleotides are TGTGCCAGCAGTTACTCAAGGAGCGAGATCAAGCAGTACTTC. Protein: CASSYSRSEIKQYF.

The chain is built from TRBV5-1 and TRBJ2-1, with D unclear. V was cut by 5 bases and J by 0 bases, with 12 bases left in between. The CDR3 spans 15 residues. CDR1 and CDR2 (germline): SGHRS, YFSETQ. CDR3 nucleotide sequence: TGCGCCAGCAGAACATCGGGTAACTCCTACAATGAGCAGTTCTTC. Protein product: CASRTSGNSYNEQFF.

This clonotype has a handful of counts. CDR3 coding DNA: TGCAGTGCTAGTGCGCGGGTTACCCACGAGCAGTACTTC. It codes for CSASARVTHEQYF. The chain recombines TRBV20-1 with TRBJ2-7; D might be TRBD2 (5 bases). The V and J ends lost 3 bases and 5 bases respectively, with 14 bases between them. Germline assignment: CDR1 DFQATT and CDR2 SNEGSKA (reference sequence). This CDR3 region has 13 residues.

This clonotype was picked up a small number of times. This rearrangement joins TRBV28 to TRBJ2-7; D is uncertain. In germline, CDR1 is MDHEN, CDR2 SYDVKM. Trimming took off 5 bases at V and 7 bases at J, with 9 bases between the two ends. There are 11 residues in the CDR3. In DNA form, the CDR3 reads TGTGCCAGCAGTGATAAAGGGGAGCAGTACTTC. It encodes CASSDKGEQYF.

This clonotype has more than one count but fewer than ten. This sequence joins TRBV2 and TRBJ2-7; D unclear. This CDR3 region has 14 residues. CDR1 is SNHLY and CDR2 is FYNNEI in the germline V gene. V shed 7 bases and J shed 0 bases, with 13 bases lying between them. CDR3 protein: CASITTRSSYEQYF. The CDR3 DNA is TGTGCCAGCATAACCACGCGATCCTCCTACGAGCAGTACTTC.

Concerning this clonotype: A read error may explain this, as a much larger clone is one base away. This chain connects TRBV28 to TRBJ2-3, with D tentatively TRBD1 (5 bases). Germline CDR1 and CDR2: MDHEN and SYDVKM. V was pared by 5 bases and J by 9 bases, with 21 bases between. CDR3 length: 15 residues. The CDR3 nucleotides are TGTGCCAGCAGTGCACCGCTAACCGCCCAGGGCACGCAGTATTTT. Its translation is CASSAPLTAQGTQYF.